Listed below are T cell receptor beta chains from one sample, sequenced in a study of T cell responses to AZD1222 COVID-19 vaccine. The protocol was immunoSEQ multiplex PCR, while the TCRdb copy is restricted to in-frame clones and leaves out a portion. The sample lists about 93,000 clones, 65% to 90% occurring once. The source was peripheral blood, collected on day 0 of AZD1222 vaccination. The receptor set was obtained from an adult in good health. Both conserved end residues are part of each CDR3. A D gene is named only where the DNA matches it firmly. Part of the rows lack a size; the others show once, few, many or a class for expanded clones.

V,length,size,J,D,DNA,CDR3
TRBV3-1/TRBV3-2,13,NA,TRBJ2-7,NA,TGTGCCAGCAGCTACGGGACGGGGTACGAGCAGTACTTC,CASSYGTGYEQYF
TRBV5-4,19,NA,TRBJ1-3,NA,TGTGCCAGCAGCTTGGGTCATGGTGGAGGGAGCTCCCCTGGAAACACCATATATTTT,CASSLGHGGGSSPGNTIYF
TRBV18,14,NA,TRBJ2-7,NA,TGTGCCAGCTCACCACCAGGGGACTCCTACGAGCAGTACTTC,CASSPPGDSYEQYF
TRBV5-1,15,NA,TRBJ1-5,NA,TGCGCCAGCAGCTTGGCCCCAGGAGCCCGTCAGCCCCAGCATTTT,CASSLAPGARQPQHF
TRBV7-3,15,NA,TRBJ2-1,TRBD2,TGTGCCAGCAGCTCCGGACTAGCGGGACCTAATGAGCAGTTCTTC,CASSSGLAGPNEQFF
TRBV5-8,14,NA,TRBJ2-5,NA,TGTGCCAGCAGCAACGCAGGGTATCAGGAGACCCAGTACTTC,CASSNAGYQETQYF
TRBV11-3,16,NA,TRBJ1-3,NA,TGTGCCAGCAGCTTAGGCGTCAGCCGTGATGGAAACACCATATATTTT,CASSLGVSRDGNTIYF
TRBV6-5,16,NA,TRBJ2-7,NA,TGTGCCAGCAGTTACGGACGGGCTACCATGAACTACGAGCAGTACTTC,CASSYGRATMNYEQYF
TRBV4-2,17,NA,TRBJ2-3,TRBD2,TGTGCCAGCAGCCAGGGACCTAGCGGGAGTAGAACAGATACGCAGTATTTT,CASSQGPSGSRTDTQYF
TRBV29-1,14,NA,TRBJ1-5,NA,TGCAGCGTTGAAAGTGGATATAGCAATCAGCCCCAGCATTTT,CSVESGYSNQPQHF
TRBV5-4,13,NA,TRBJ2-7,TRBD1,TGTGCCAGCAGAGAAAGGACAGGGAAGTATCAGTACTTC,CASRERTGKYQYF
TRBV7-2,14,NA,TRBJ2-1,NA,TGTGCCAGCAGCTTAGGAAAGGGTATCCATGAGCAGTTCTTC,CASSLGKGIHEQFF
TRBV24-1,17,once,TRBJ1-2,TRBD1,TGTGCCACCAGTGATAGACCCAGGGCAGGGGGCAACTATGGCTACACCTTC,CATSDRPRAGGNYGYTF
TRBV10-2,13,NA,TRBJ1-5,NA,TGCGCCAGCAGTGAGGGGGCTCGTCAGCCCCAGCATTTT,CASSEGARQPQHF
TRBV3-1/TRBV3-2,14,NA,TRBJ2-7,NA,TGTGCCAGCAGCCAAGGTGTGTCCCGTCTCGAGCAGTACTTC,CASSQGVSRLEQYF
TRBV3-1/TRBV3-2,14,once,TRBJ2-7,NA,TGTGCCAGCAGCCAAGTCCCCCAGGGCGGCGAGCAGTACTTC,CASSQVPQGGEQYF
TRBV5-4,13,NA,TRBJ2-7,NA,TGTGCCAGCAGCTTGGGAGTGGAATACGAGCAGTACTTC,CASSLGVEYEQYF
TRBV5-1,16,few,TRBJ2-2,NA,TGCGCCAGCAGCTTGGGGCAGGGTATGAACACCGGGGAGCTGTTTTTT,CASSLGQGMNTGELFF